Below, one T cell receptor (beta chain) is given with its context. The antigen remains unidentified. These data are taken from a study of T-cell reconstitution after alpha-beta-depleted transplantation in children. The study's findings and limits: Some patients showed high day-60 TCRbeta diversity, which derived from surviving recipient T cells and thymic progenitors. The origin of alpha-beta T cells about two months after transplant was reportedly several hundred expanded graft clones. Hyperexpanded clones declined; after one year, newly produced T cells mostly supplied diversity.

The germline V and J ends were trimmed by 2 bases and 6 bases, with 8 bases remaining between them. The CDR3 extends over 12 amino acids. The V gene's germline CDR1 is SGHRS and CDR2 YFSETQ. The library targeted TCRbeta and was prepared with unique molecular identifiers. From the PCR reads, TCRdb called clonotypes with MiXCR, one entry per CDR3 protein. Of some 830,000 distinct CDR3 sequences in the sample, 16% are singletons; the top ten hold 5%. The rearrangement joins TRBV5-1 to TRBJ1-1; D not certain. The sequence derives from a male patient aged 10 to 17 who had a stem cell transplant for acute lymphoblastic leukemia, so the T cells may come from the graft donor. The sequenced sample was PBMCs, mostly from graft donor cells, obtained 360 days after TCRalphabeta/CD19-depleted stem cell transplant. The CDR3 nucleotides are TGCGCCAGCAGCTTAGGGAATCCTGAAGCTTTCTTT. It yields the protein CASSLGNPEAFF.